The TCR beta chain described here comes from a study of read filtering for tumor transcriptome and immune sequencing. Looking at the study overall: By R-ISS, stages I, II and III held roughly 8, 15 and 7 patients. After DNase treatment, RNA was made into whole-transcriptome libraries. General observations from the study: Roughly 82% of IR-seq clonotypes had a single read, yet these held about 3.5% of reads.

From roughly 390 ng of RNA, a library with molecular barcoded alpha/delta and beta/gamma adaptors was made. From the reads, TCRdb called clonotypes with MiXCR, one entry per CDR3 protein. Here the sample spans 60,000 to 80,000 distinct CDR3 sequences, approximately 13% being singletons. Concerning this clonotype itself: Its antigen remains unidentified. This may stem from a read error, because a much larger clone lies one nucleotide away.

Germline V lookup: CDR1 WSHSY, CDR2 SAAADI. This CDR3 is 17 amino acids long. The V end lost 4 bases, the J end lost 6 bases, and 23 bases lay between the germline ends. Bone marrow was sampled from every patient at the time of active disease. The gene calls are TRBV10-2 and TRBJ2-3, with D maybe TRBD2 (6 bases). The sample was a population of CD138-negative cells sorted from bone marrow. The clonotype comes from a donor older than 35 with multiple myeloma. The CDR3 DNA sequence: TGCGCCAGCAGTGTGCCAGACGGGACTCTCACTTCGGATACGCAGTATTTT. As protein: CASSVPDGTLTSDTQYF.